This entry describes one T cell receptor beta chain. Its target is not known. Looked up from germline, CDR1 is LGHDT and CDR2 is YNNKEL (reference sequence). The CDR3 consists of 19 residues. With V trimmed by 0 bases and J by 1 base, 10 bases remained unmatched. The data belong to a study of T cell responses to AZD1222 COVID-19 vaccine. The study, taken as a whole, reports: Reportedly, close to half of spike-specific TCRs are directed against unmutated variant regions. The study identified only five to seven AZD1222 recipients as seropositive at baseline.

Only in-frame clones appear in the TCRdb table, and some are missing; sequencing was by immunoSEQ multiplex PCR. This table has 150,000 to 200,000 clones, around 89% appearing once. This chain uses TRBV3-1 (or the pseudogene TRBV3-2) with TRBJ2-3, with 10 bases that match TRBD2. The TCR comes from an adult in good health. Material: peripheral blood, obtained on day 0 of AZD1222 vaccination. The CDR3, as DNA: TGTGCCAGCAGCCAAGATAGACTAGCGGGTGGGTCCCGCACAGATACGCAGTATTTT. Translation: CASSQDRLAGGSRTDTQYF.